The rows below give T cell receptor beta chains drawn from one sample of a study of glioma-infiltrating T cells after dendritic cell vaccination. Here immunoSEQ multiplex PCR was the method, and the copy in TCRdb shows in-frame clones only, minus some. Of around 100,000 clones listed, about four fifths are singletons. Sequences were derived from blood, sampled before dendritic cell vaccination. These receptors all stem from a human donor with glioblastoma. Each CDR3 is given with its conserved first and last residue. Fields, in order: clone size, J gene, D gene, V gene, CDR3 DNA, CDR3 protein. A D gene is named only where the DNA matches it firmly. Only some rows state a clone size, as once, few, many or a class for expanded clones.

few | TRBJ2-7 | NA | TRBV7-2 | TGTGCCAGCAGCTGGACAGTTACGGAGTACGAGCAGTACTTC | CASSWTVTEYEQYF
few | TRBJ1-1 | TRBD1 | TRBV7-3 | TGTGCCAGCAGCTTAACGACAACGGGACAGCCCTCTTTCTTT | CASSLTTTGQPSFF
NA | TRBJ1-1 | NA | TRBV5-4 | TGTGCCAGCAGCTTGAGTGGACACCCGAACACTGAAGCTTTCTTT | CASSLSGHPNTEAFF
once | TRBJ2-5 | TRBD2 | TRBV5-1 | TGCGCCACCGGTAGCGGGGGGGCAGGAGAGACCCAGTACTTC | CATGSGGAGETQYF
NA | TRBJ1-5 | TRBD1 | TRBV5-8 | TGTGCCAGCAGCGTAGGGACAGTAGGGACTCAGCCCCAGCATTTT | CASSVGTVGTQPQHF
NA | TRBJ2-7 | NA | TRBV6-1 | TGTGCCAGCAGTGTCGAGGGCCCCTACGAGCAGTACTTC | CASSVEGPYEQYF
NA | TRBJ2-1 | TRBD2 | TRBV4-1 | TGCGCCAGCAGCCAAGTGCCAGGACTAGCTAGTGAGCAGTTCTTC | CASSQVPGLASEQFF
NA | TRBJ2-2 | NA | TRBV4-1 | TGCGCCAGCAGCCAAGATCGGACCGGGGAGCTGTTTTTT | CASSQDRTGELFF
NA | TRBJ1-6 | NA | TRBV2 | TGTGCCAGCAGTGAATCTTACGCCCGGTTGGATTCACCCCTCCACTTT | CASSESYARLDSPLHF
NA | TRBJ2-1 | NA | TRBV19 | TGTGCCAGTAGACGGGGGGCCGGATTTTACAATGAGCAGTTCTTC | CASRRGAGFYNEQFF
few | TRBJ2-1 | TRBD2 | TRBV25-1 | TGTGCCAGCAGTCTAGCGGGGCCGAACAATGAGCAGTTCTTC | CASSLAGPNNEQFF
NA | TRBJ1-2 | NA | TRBV13 | TGTGCCAGCAGCTCCCAAGAAGGGTGGAGGGGCTACACCTTC | CASSSQEGWRGYTF
NA | TRBJ2-6 | TRBD1 | TRBV5-4 | TGTGCCAGCAGCTCAACGGGACAGGGACTCTCTGGGGCCAACGTCCTGACTTTC | CASSSTGQGLSGANVLTF
once | TRBJ2-1 | TRBD1 | TRBV2 | TGTGCCAGCAGTCCCCCGTCAGGACAGGCATACAATGAGCAGTTCTTC | CASSPPSGQAYNEQFF
few | TRBJ2-3 | TRBD2 | TRBV5-1 | TGCGCCAGCAGCTTTACTAGCGGGGGCGGAGATACGCAGTATTTT | CASSFTSGGGDTQYF
NA | TRBJ1-5 | NA | TRBV6-5 | TGTGCCAGCAGGGACTCCAATCAGCCCCAGCATTTT | CASRDSNQPQHF
NA | TRBJ2-7 | TRBD1 | TRBV6-1 | TGTGCCAGCATGTTGGACAGGGCCACCTACGAGCAGTACTTC | CASMLDRATYEQYF
NA | TRBJ2-3 | NA | TRBV4-2 | TGTGCCAGCAGCCAAGTGGAGAGCCTGGATACGCAGTATTTT | CASSQVESLDTQYF
NA | TRBJ2-3 | TRBD2 | TRBV4-3 | TGCGCCAGCAGCCAAGGGTATAGCGGGAGAGATACGCAGTATTTT | CASSQGYSGRDTQYF
once | TRBJ1-4 | NA | TRBV11-2 | TGTGCCAGCAGCTTACCAGGGTTGGGTGAAAAACTGTTTTTT | CASSLPGLGEKLFF
NA | TRBJ2-1 | NA | TRBV2 | TGTGCCAGCAGTGGCGGTCAGGGGATCTACAATGAGCAGTTCTTC | CASSGGQGIYNEQFF
few | TRBJ2-4 | TRBD1 | TRBV15 | TGTGCCACCAGCAGAGCCCGGGACAGCAAAAACATTCAGTACTTC | CATSRARDSKNIQYF
NA | TRBJ1-6 | TRBD1 | TRBV19 | TGTGCCAGTAGTATGGATGGGACAGACAATTCACCCCTCCACTTT | CASSMDGTDNSPLHF
NA | TRBJ2-3 | NA | TRBV19 | TGTGCCAGTGGTGGTGGAGGGCGAGAGGAGGCAGATACGCAGTATTTT | CASGGGGREEADTQYF
NA | TRBJ2-2 | TRBD1 | TRBV19 | TGTGCCAGTAGTCCAAGACAGGGGGCGGTATCCGGGGAGCTGTTTTTT | CASSPRQGAVSGELFF
once | TRBJ2-3 | TRBD2 | TRBV9 | TGTGCCAGCAGCGTAGTAAGTGGGCTAGCGGGGGACACAGATACGCAGTATTTT | CASSVVSGLAGDTDTQYF
NA | TRBJ2-7 | TRBD2 | TRBV5-1 | TGCGCCAGCAGCTATCACCCAGGGAGCGGGGGGGGAAGCTCCTACGAGCAGTACTTC | CASSYHPGSGGGSSYEQYF
NA | TRBJ1-5 | NA | TRBV19 | TGTGCCAGTAAGAGGGCACCCGACGGGCCCCAGCATTTT | CASKRAPDGPQHF
NA | TRBJ2-1 | TRBD1 | TRBV11-2 | TGTGCCAGCACCCCCCGGGGACAGGGCAACAATGAGCAGTTCTTC | CASTPRGQGNNEQFF
NA | TRBJ2-1 | TRBD2 | TRBV2 | TGTGCCAGCAGGAGACTAGCGGGGGACAATGAGCAGTTCTTC | CASRRLAGDNEQFF
NA | TRBJ2-1 | TRBD2 | TRBV11-2 | TGTGCCAGCAGCTTAGCTAGACTAGCGGGGGAGTTCTTC | CASSLARLAGEFF
NA | TRBJ1-2 | TRBD1 | TRBV6-5 | TGTGCCAGCAGTTACTTTGGACAGGCAGATTATGGCTACACCTTC | CASSYFGQADYGYTF